What follows is one TCR beta chain and its context. The antigen remains undetermined. These data belong to a study of T cells after yellow fever vaccination. General observations from the study: The study re-detected most primary-vaccination clones after the booster (96% CD4, roughly 90% CD8). Overall, a small share of clonotypes was seen in both CD4 and CD8 compartments.

It was through 5'RACE template switching that TCR cDNA was made, with a universal primer site and UMIs added. One entry per CDR3 protein, called by TCRdb with MiXCR from the 5' RACE reads. Of 350,000 to 450,000 distinct CDR3 sequences in the sample, roughly a sixth were seen once. The receptor was isolated from a man younger than 35 who received the YFV17D yellow fever vaccine. Source: PBMCs, taken before the yellow fever booster vaccination.

The CDR3 region is CASYPTSGLQFSYTF. CDR3 coding DNA: TGTGCCAGCTACCCCACGTCAGGATTACAATTTAGCTACACCTTC. The chain carries TRBV28 and TRBJ1-2; the D is unclear. Germline CDR1 MDHEN, CDR2 SYDVKM. The CDR3 spans 15 residues. Between the trimmed V and J ends, which lost 8 bases and 9 bases, there was a span of 25 bases.